This T cell receptor beta chain was identified during a study of cytomegalovirus exposure and HLA in healthy donors. Study findings and constraints: CMV serostatus was the sole immune exposure information available. TCR association rates varied by HLA locus in a later analysis, with DRB1 highest and HLA-C lowest.

In this sample, this clone turned up once. The antigen is not known. Germline V gene sequence: CDR1 MNHNS, CDR2 SASEGT. This CDR3 region has 13 residues. The ends were cut back, 2 bases at V and 6 bases at J, with 11 bases in the middle. PCR primers comprised 60 Vbeta and 13 Jbeta primers. Using immunoSEQ multiplex PCR, the repertoire was profiled, and TCRdb retains in-frame clones only, with some absent. The sample lists roughly 140,000 clones, around 79% occurring once. Sequencing was carried out using PBMCs. This receptor was identified in a woman aged 40 to 50 in good health and CMV-seropositive. The rearrangement uses TRBV6-1 and TRBJ2-7, with D hard to call. Here the CDR3 reads CASSEMEWREQYF. CDR3 bases: TGTGCCAGCAGTGAAATGGAGTGGCGCGAGCAGTACTTC.